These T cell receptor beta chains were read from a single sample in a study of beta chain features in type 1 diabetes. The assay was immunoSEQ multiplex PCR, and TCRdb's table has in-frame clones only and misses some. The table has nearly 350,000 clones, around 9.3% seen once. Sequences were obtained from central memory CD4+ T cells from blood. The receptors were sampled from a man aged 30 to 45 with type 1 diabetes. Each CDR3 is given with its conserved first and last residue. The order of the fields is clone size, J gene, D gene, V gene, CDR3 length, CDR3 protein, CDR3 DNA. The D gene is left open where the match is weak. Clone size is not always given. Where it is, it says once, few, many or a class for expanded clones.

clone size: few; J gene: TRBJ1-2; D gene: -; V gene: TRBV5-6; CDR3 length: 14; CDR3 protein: CASSLDLQGSGYTF; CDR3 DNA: TGTGCCAGCAGCTTGGACCTACAGGGATCGGGCTACACCTTC
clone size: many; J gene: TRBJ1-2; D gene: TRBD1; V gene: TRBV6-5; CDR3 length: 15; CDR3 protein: CASSGGQSKLWGYTF; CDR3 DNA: TGTGCCAGCAGTGGGGGACAGTCAAAACTATGGGGCTACACCTTC
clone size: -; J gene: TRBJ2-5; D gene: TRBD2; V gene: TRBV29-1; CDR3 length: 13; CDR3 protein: CSWQRDFTETQYF; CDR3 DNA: TGCAGCTGGCAGCGGGACTTTACAGAGACCCAGTACTTC
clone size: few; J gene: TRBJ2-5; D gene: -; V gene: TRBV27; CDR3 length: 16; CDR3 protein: CASSPTGTLGQETQYF; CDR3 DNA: TGTGCCAGCAGCCCCACAGGGACTCTAGGCCAAGAGACCCAGTACTTC
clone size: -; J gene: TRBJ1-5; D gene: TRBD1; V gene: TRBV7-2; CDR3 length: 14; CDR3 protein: CASSYGTGGEPQHF; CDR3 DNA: TGTGCCAGCAGCTATGGGACAGGGGGTGAGCCCCAGCATTTT
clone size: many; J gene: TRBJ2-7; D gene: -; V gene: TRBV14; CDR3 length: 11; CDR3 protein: CASSQEYEQYF; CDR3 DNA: TGTGCCAGCAGCCAAGAGTACGAGCAGTACTTC
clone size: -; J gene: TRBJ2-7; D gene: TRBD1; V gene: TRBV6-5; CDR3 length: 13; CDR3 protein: CASKMTGGIEQYF; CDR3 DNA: TGTGCCAGCAAAATGACAGGGGGGATCGAGCAGTACTTC
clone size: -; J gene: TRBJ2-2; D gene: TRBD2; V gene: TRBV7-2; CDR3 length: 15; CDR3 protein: CASSSRTSNTGELFF; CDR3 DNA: TGTGCCAGCAGCTCGCGGACTAGCAACACCGGGGAGCTGTTTTTT
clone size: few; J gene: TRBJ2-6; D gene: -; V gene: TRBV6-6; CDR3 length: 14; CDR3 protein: CASSSVSGANVLTF; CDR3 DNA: TGTGCCAGCAGTTCCGTATCTGGGGCCAACGTCCTGACTTTC
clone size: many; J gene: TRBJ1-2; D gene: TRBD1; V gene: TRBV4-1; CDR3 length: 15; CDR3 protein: CASSQDGQARVSYTF; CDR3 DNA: TGCGCCAGCAGCCAAGATGGACAGGCGCGGGTGAGCTACACCTTC
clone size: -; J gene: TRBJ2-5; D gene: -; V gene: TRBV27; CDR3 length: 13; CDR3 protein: CASSRHNGETQYF; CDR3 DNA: TGTGCCAGCAGCCGTCACAACGGTGAGACCCAGTACTTC
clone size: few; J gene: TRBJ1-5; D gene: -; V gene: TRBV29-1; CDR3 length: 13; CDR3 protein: CSVGAGDNQPQHF; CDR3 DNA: TGCAGCGTTGGGGCAGGGGATAATCAGCCCCAGCATTTT
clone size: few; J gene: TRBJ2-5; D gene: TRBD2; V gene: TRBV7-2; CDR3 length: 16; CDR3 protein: CASSSGLAGGGETQYF; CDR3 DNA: TGTGCCAGCAGCTCGGGACTAGCGGGGGGCGGAGAGACCCAGTACTTC
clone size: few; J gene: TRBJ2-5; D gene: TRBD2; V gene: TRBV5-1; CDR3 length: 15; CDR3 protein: CASRRGLAALETQYF; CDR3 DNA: TGCGCCAGCAGGAGGGGACTAGCGGCCCTAGAGACCCAGTACTTC
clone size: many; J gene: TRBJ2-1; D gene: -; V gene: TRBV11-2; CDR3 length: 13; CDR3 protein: CASSLEWYHEQFF; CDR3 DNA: TGTGCCAGCAGCTTAGAGTGGTATCATGAGCAGTTCTTC
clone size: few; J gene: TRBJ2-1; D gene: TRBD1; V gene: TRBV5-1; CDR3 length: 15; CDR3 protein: CASSLAPPTGGEQFF; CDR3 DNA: TGCGCCAGCAGCTTGGCTCCCCCGACAGGGGGCGAGCAGTTCTTC
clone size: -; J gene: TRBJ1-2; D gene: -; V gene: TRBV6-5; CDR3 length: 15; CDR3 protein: CASSYSGVGNYGYTF; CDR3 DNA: TGTGCCAGCAGTTACTCTGGGGTCGGGAACTATGGCTACACCTTC
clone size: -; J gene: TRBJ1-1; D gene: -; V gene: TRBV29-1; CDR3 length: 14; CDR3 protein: CSVEIGVGSTEAFF; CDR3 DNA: TGCAGCGTTGAAATTGGGGTGGGGAGCACTGAAGCTTTCTTT
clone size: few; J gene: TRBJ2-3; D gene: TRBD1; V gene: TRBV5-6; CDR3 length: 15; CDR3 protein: CASSSTGASTDTQYF; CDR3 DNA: TGTGCCAGCAGCAGTACAGGGGCTAGCACAGATACGCAGTATTTT
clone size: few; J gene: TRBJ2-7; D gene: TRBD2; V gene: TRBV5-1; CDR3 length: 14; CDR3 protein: CASSLSAGAREQYF; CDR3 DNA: TGCGCCAGCAGCTTGTCAGCGGGGGCGAGGGAGCAGTACTTC
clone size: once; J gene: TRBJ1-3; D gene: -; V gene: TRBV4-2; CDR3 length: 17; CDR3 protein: CASSQEIAKFSGNTIYF; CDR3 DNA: TGTGCCAGCAGCCAAGAGATTGCGAAGTTCTCTGGAAACACCATATATTTT
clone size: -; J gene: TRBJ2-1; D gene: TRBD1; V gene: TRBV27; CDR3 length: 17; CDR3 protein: CASSSNAGTGLYNEQFF; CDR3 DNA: TGTGCCAGCAGTTCAAACGCCGGGACAGGCCTCTACAATGAGCAGTTCTTC
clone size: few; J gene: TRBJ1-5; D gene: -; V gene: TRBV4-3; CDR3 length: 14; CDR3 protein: CASSQEWGNQPQHF; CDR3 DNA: TGCGCCAGCAGCCAAGAATGGGGAAATCAGCCCCAGCATTTT
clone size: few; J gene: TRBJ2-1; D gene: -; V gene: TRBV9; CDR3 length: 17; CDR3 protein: CASSVEPYGVLNNEQFF; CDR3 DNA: TGTGCCAGCAGCGTAGAACCCTACGGGGTCCTAAACAATGAGCAGTTCTTC
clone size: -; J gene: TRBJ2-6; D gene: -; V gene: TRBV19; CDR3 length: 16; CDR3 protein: CASSFQGSSGANVLTF; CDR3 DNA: TGTGCCAGTAGTTTCCAGGGATCCTCTGGGGCCAACGTCCTGACTTTC
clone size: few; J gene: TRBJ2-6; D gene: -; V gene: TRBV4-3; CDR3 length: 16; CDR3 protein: CASSQHQDSGANVLTF; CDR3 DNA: TGCGCCAGCAGCCAACATCAGGACTCTGGGGCCAACGTCCTGACTTTC
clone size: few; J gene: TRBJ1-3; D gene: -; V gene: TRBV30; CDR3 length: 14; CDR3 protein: CAWSGITGGNTIYF; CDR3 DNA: TGTGCCTGGTCAGGGATTACTGGGGGAAACACCATATATTTT
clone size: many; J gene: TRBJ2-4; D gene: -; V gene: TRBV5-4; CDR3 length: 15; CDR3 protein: CASSLRDLGKNIQYF; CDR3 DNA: TGTGCCAGCAGCTTAAGGGACCTCGGCAAAAACATTCAGTACTTC
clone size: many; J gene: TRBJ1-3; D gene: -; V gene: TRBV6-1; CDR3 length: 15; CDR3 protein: CASSEDAYSGNTIYF; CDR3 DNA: TGTGCCAGCAGTGAGGACGCTTACTCTGGAAACACCATATATTTT
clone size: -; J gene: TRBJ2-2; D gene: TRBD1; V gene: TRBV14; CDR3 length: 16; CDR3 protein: CASSQHHRGETGELFF; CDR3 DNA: TGTGCCAGCAGCCAACACCACAGGGGGGAAACCGGGGAGCTGTTTTTT
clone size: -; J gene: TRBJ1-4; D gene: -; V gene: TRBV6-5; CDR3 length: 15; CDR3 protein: CASTRTVGTNEKLFF; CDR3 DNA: TGTGCCAGCACCCGGACGGTTGGAACTAATGAAAAACTGTTTTTT
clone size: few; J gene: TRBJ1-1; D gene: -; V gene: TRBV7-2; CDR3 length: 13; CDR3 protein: CASSQNRNTEAFF; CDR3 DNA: TGTGCCAGCAGCCAAAATCGCAACACTGAAGCTTTCTTT
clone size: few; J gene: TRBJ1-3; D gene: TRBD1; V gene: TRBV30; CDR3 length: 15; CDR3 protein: CAWSADDRAGNTIYF; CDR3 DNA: TGTGCCTGGAGTGCTGATGACAGGGCTGGAAACACCATATATTTT
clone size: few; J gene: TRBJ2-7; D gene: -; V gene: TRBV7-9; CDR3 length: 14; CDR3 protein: CASSLAGHLYEQYF; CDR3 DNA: TGTGCCAGCAGCTTAGCAGGACACCTTTACGAGCAGTACTTC
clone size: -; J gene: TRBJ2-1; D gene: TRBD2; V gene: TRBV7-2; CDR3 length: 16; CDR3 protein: CASSPPGLASGNEQFF; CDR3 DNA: TGTGCCAGCAGCCCACCGGGACTAGCGTCCGGTAATGAGCAGTTCTTC
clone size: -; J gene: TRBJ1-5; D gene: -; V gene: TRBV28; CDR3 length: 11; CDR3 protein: CASSFNQPQHF; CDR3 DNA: TGTGCCAGCAGTTTTAATCAGCCCCAGCATTTT
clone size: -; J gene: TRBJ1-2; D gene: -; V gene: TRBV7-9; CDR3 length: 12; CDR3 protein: CASRQGLYGYTF; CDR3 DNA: TGTGCCAGTCGCCAAGGCCTCTATGGCTACACCTTC
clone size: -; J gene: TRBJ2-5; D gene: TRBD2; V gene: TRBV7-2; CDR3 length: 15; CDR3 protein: CASSLTSGGFETQYF; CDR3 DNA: TGTGCCAGCAGCCTCACTAGCGGGGGTTTTGAGACCCAGTACTTC
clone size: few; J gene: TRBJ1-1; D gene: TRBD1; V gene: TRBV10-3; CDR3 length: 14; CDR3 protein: CAISERDRESEAFF; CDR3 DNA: TGTGCCATCAGTGAGCGGGACAGGGAGAGTGAAGCTTTCTTT
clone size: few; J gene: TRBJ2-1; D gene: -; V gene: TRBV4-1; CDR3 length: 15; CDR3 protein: CASSQGGGLVGEQFF; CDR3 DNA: TGCGCCAGCAGCCAAGGGGGAGGTTTGGTAGGTGAGCAGTTCTTC